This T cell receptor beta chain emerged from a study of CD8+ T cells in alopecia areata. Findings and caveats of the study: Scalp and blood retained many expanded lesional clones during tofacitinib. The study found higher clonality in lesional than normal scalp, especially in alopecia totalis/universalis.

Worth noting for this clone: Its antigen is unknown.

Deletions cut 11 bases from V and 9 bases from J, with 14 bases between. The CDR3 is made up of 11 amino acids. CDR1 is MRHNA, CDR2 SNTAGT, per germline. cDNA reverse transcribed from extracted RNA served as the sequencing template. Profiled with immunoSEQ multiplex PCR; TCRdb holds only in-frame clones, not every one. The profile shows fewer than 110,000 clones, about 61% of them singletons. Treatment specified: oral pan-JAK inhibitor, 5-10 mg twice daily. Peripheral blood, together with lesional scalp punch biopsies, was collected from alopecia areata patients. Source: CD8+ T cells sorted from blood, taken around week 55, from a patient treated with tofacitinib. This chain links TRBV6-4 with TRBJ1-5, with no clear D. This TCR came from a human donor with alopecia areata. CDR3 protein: CASSTLPPQHF. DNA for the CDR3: TGTGCCTCCTCTACTCTCCCGCCCCAGCATTTT.